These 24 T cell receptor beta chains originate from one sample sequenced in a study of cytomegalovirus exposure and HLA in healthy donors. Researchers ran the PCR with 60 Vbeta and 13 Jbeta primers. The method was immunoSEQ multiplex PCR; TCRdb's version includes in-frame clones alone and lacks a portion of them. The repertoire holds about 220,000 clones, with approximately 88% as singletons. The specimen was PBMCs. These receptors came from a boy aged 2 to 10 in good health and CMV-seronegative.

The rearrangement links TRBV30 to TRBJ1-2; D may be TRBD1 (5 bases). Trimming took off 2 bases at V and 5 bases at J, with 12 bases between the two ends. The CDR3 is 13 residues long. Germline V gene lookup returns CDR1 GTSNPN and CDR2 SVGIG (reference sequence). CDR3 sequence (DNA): TGTGCCTGGAGTCCGACAGTTAAATATGGCTACACCTTC. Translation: CAWSPTVKYGYTF.

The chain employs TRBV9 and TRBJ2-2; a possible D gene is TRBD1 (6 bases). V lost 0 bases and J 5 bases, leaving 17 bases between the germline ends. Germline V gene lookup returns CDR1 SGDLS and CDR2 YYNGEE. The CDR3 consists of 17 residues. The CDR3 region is CASSVAPSGQGTGELFF. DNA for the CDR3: TGTGCCAGCAGCGTAGCTCCGAGTGGCCAGGGGACCGGGGAGCTGTTTTTT.

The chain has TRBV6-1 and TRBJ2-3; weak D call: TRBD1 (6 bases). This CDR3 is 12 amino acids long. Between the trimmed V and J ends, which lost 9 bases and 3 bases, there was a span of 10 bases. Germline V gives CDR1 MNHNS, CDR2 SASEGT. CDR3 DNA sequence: TGTGCCAGTTCACAGGGAACAGATACGCAGTATTTT. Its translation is CASSQGTDTQYF.

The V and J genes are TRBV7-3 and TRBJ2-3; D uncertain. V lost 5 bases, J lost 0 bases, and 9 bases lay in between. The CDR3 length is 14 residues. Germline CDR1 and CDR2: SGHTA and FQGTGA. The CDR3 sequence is CASSPLGSTDTQYF. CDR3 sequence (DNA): TGTGCCAGCAGCCCGCTGGGCAGCACAGATACGCAGTATTTT. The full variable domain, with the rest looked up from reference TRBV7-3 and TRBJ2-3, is GAGVSQTPSNKVTEKGKYVELRCDPISGHTALYWYRQSLGQGPEFLIYFQGTGAADDSGLPNDRFFAVRPEGSVSTLKIQRTERGDSAVYLCASSPLGSTDTQYFGPGTRLTVL.

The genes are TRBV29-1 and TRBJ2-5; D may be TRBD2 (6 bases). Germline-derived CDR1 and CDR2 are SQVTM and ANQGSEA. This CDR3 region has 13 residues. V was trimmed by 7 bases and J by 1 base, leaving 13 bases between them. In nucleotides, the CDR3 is TGCAGCGCCGATAGCGGCTCCCAAGAGACCCAGTACTTC. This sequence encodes CSADSGSQETQYF.

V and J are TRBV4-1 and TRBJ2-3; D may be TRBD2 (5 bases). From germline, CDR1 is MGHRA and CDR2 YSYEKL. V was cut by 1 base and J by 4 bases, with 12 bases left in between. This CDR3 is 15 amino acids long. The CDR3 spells CASSQGFGKSDTQYF. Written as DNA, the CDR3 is TGCGCCAGCAGCCAAGGATTCGGGAAATCAGATACGCAGTATTTT.

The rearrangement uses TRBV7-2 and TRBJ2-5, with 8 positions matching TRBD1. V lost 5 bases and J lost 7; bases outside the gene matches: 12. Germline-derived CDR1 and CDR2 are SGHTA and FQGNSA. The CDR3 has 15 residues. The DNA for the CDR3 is TGTGCCAGCAGCAGACTGACGTCAGGGGGCGGGACCCAGTACTTC. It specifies CASSRLTSGGGTQYF. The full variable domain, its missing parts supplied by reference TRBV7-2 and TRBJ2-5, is GAGVSQSPSNKVTEKGKDVELRCDPISGHTALYWYRQSLGQGLEFLIYFQGNSAPDKSGLPSDRFSAERTGGSVSTLTIQRTQQEDSAVYLCASSRLTSGGGTQYFGPGTRLLVL.

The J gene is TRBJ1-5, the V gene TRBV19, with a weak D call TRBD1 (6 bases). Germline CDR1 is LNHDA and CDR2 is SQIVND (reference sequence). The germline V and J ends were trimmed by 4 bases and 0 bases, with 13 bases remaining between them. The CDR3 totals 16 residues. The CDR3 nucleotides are TGTGCCAGTAGTACCAGGACAGCTTATAGCAATCAGCCCCAGCATTTT. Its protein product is CASSTRTAYSNQPQHF. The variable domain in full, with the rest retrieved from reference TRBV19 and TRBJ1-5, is DGGITQSPKYLFRKEGQNVTLSCEQNLNHDAMYWYRQDPGQGLRLIYYSQIVNDFQKGDIAEGYSVSREKKESFPLTVTSAQKNPTAFYLCASSTRTAYSNQPQHFGDGTRLSIL.

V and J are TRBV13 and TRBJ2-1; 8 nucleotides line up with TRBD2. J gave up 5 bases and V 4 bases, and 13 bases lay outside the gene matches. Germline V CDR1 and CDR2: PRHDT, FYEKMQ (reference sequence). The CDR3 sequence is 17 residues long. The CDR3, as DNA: TGTGCCAGCAGCTACGAACAGGGACTAGGCCTAAACAATGAGCAGTTCTTC. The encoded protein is CASSYEQGLGLNNEQFF.

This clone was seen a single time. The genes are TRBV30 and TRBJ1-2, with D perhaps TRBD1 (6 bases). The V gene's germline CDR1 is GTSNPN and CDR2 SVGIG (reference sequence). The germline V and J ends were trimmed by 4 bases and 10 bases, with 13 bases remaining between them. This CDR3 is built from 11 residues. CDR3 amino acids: CAWTGGPLYTF. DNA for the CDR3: TGTGCCTGGACTGGGGGCCCACTCTACACCTTC.

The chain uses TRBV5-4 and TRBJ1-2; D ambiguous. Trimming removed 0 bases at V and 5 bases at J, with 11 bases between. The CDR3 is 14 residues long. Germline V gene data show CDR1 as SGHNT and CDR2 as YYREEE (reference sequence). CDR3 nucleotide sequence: TGTGCCAGCAGCTTGGATCCGGGCGGGTATGGCTACACCTTC. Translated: CASSLDPGGYGYTF.

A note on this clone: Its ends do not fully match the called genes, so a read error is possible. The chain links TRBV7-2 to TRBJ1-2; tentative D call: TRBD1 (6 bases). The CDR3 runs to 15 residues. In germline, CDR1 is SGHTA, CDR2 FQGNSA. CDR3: CASSSRTERGYGSTF. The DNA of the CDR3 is TGTGCCAGCAGCTCCCGGACAGAAAGGGGGTATGGCTCCACCTTC.

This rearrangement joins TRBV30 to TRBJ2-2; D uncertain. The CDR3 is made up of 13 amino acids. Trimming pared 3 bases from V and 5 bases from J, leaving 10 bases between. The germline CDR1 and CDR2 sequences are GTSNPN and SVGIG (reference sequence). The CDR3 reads CAWRSDYTGELFF. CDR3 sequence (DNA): TGTGCCTGGAGGTCAGATTATACCGGGGAGCTGTTTTTT. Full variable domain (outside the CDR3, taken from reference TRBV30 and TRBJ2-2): SQTIHQWPATLVQPVGSPLSLECTVEGTSNPNLYWYRQAAGRGLQLLFYSVGIGQISSEVPQNLSASRPQDRQFILSSKKLLLSDSGFYLCAWRSDYTGELFFGEGSRLTVL.

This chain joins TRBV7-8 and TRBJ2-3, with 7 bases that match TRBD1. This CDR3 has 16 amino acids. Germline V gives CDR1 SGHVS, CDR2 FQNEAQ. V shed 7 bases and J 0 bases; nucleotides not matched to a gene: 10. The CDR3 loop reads CASTKETGFSTDTQYF. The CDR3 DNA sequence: TGTGCCAGCACCAAGGAGACAGGGTTTAGCACAGATACGCAGTATTTT.

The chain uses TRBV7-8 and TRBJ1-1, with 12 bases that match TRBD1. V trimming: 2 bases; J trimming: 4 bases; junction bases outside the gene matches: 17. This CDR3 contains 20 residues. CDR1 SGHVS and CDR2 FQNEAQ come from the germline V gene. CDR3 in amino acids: CASSLRKPGTGGERGTEAFF. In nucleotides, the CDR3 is TGTGCCAGCAGCTTAAGAAAGCCCGGGACAGGGGGCGAGAGGGGCACTGAAGCTTTCTTT.

In DNA, the CDR3 is TGCGCCAGCAGCCAAGAAGGCGACAGGGGCCGTGGCTACACCTTC. Protein sequence: CASSQEGDRGRGYTF. This chain links TRBV4-1 with TRBJ1-2; 8 bases line up with TRBD1. The CDR3 covers 15 residues. CDR1 and CDR2 (germline): MGHRA, YSYEKL. Trimming at V came to 0 bases and at J to 7 bases, leaving 7 bases not matched to a gene.

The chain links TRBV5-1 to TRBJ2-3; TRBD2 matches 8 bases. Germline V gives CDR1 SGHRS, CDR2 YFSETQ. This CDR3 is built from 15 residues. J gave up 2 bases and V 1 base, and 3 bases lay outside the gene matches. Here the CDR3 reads CASSLTGGYTDTQYF. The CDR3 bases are TGCGCCAGCAGCTTGACGGGGGGGTACACAGATACGCAGTATTTT.

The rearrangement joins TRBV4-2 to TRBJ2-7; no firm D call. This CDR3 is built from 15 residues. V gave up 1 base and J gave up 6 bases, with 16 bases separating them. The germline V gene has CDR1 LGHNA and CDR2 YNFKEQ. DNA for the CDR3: TGTGCCAGCAGCCAAGTTCCCTCACTACATTCCGAGCAGTACTTC. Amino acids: CASSQVPSLHSEQYF.

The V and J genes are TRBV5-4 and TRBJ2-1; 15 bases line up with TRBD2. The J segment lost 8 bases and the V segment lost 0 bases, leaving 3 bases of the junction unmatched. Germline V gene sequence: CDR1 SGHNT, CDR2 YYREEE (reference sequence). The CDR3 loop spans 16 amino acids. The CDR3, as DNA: TGTGCCAGCAGCTTGGGGGGACTAGCGGGAGGCTATGAGCAGTTCTTC. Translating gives CASSLGGLAGGYEQFF. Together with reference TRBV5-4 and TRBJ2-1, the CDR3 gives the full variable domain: ETGVTQSPTHLIKTRGQQVTLRCSSQSGHNTVSWYQQALGQGPQFIFQYYREEENGRGNFPPRFSGLQFPNYSSELNVNALELDDSALYLCASSLGGLAGGYEQFFGPGTRLTVL.

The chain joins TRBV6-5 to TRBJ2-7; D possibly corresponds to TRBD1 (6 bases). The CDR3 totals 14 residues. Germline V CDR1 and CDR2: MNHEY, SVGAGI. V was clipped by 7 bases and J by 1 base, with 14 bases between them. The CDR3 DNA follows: TGTGCCAGCACCGACGGACAGTCTTCCTACGAGCAGTACTTC. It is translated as CASTDGQSSYEQYF.

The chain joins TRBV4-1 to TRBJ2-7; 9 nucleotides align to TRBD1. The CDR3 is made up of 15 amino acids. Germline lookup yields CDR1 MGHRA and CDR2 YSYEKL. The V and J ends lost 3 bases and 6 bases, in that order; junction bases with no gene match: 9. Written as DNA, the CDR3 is TGCGCCAGCAGCCAGCTCGGGACAGGGAACTCCGAGCAGTACTTC. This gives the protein CASSQLGTGNSEQYF.

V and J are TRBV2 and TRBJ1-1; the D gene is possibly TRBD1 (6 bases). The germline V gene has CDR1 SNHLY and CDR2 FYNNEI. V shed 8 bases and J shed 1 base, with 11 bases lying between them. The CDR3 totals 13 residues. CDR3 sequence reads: CASDRTENTEAFF. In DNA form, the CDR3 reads TGTGCCAGCGATCGGACAGAGAACACTGAAGCTTTCTTT.

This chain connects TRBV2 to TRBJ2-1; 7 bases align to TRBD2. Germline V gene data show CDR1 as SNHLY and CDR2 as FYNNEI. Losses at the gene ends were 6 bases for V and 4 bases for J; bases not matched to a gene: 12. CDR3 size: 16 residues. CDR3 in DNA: TGTGCCAGCAGGGCTGCGGGGGAGGGCCGGTACAATGAGCAGTTCTTC. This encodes CASRAAGEGRYNEQFF.

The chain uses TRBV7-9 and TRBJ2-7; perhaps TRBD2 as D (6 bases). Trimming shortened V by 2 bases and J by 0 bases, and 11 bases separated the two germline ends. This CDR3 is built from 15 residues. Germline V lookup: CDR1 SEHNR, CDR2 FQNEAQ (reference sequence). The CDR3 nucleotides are TGTGCCAGCAGCTTAACCGGGAGTAACTCCTACGAGCAGTACTTC. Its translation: CASSLTGSNSYEQYF.